The 21 T cell receptor beta chains presented below share a single source sample, sequenced in a study of response to subunit inactivated influenza vaccine. Each CDR3 protein gets one entry after TCRdb re-called the RT-PCR reads with MiXCR. The sample carries 500,000 to 700,000 distinct CDR3 sequences, 20% to 25% recorded once. The same specimen was also included in a second study, on T cells expressing NK-cell markers. That paper states: Generation of TCR beta cDNA was performed by 5'RACE template switching incorporating UMIs.

The sequenced sample was CD4+ T cells sorted from PBMCs, obtained 12 days after vaccination. The source is a man aged 50 or older who received an inactivated influenza vaccine.

This chain joins TRBV7-2 and TRBJ1-5; TRBD1 matches at 7 bases. The CDR3 consists of 16 residues. Trimming at V came to 5 bases and at J to 5 bases, leaving 12 bases not matched to a gene. CDR1 and CDR2 from the germline V gene are SGHTA and FQGNSA. The CDR3 reads CASSLTKGGADQPQHF. In DNA, the CDR3 is TGTGCCAGCAGCCTTACGAAAGGGGGCGCGGATCAGCCCCAGCATTTT. Drawing the rest from reference TRBV7-2 and TRBJ1-5, the complete variable domain is GAGVSQSPSNKVTEKGKDVELRCDPISGHTALYWYRQSLGQGLEFLIYFQGNSAPDKSGLPSDRFSAERTGGSVSTLTIQRTQQEDSAVYLCASSLTKGGADQPQHFGDGTRLSIL.

This clonotype was seen more than once but under ten times. This chain links TRBV27 with TRBJ2-1; 11 nucleotides agree with TRBD1. V was clipped by 3 bases and J by 5 bases; unmatched bases: 9. CDR1 is MNHEY and CDR2 is SMNVEV in the germline V gene (reference sequence). This CDR3 comprises 17 residues. The CDR3 sequence: CASSFYRTGGYHNEQFF. The DNA of the CDR3 is TGTGCCAGCAGTTTTTATCGGACAGGGGGCTACCACAATGAGCAGTTCTTC.

This clonotype was seen only a few times. The chain couples TRBV5-5 to TRBJ2-7; TRBD2 might be the D (5 bases). Germline CDR1 is SGHKS and CDR2 is YYEKEE (reference sequence). This CDR3 comprises 13 residues. V shed 3 bases and J shed 4 bases, with 11 bases lying between them. The CDR3 sequence: CASSSRDVYEQYF. The CDR3 bases are TGTGCCAGCAGCTCGAGGGATGTTTACGAGCAGTACTTC.

This clonotype was seen more than once but under ten times. The chain has TRBV2 and TRBJ2-5; TRBD1 agrees at 12 bases. The V gene's germline CDR1 is SNHLY and CDR2 FYNNEI. The junction had 7 bases not matched to a gene; V was cut back by 6 bases and J by 5 bases. The CDR3 extends over 15 amino acids. The CDR3 DNA reads as TGTGCCAGCAGGGGGACAGGGGGCCGGTGGGAGACCCAGTACTTC. This gives the protein CASRGTGGRWETQYF.

This chain connects TRBV29-1 to TRBJ1-2; D is perhaps TRBD1 (5 bases). This CDR3 is 11 amino acids long. Trimming removed 4 bases from V and 8 bases from J, with 11 bases in between. Germline lookup yields CDR1 SQVTM and CDR2 ANQGSEA. CDR3 DNA: TGCAGCGTTGGCGGGGCTGAGGGCTACACCTTC. Amino acids: CSVGGAEGYTF.

This clonotype was counted only a few times. The V gene is TRBV6-2 or TRBV6-3, the J gene TRBJ2-1; 7 bases are shared with TRBD2. J gave up 4 bases and V 5 bases, and 8 bases lay outside the gene matches. The length of the CDR3 is 15 residues. CDR1 and CDR2 (germline): MNHEY, SVGEGT. The CDR3 DNA reads TGTGCCAGCAGTACGCGGACGGGAGGTTACAATGAGCAGTTCTTC. Encoded protein: CASSTRTGGYNEQFF.

The chain carries TRBV14 and TRBJ2-1; D not resolved. V gave up 2 bases and J gave up 2 bases, with 7 bases separating them. The CDR3 runs to 14 residues. The germline gives CDR1 SGHDN, CDR2 FVKESK. The CDR3 spells CASSQYRTYNEQFF. CDR3 DNA: TGTGCCAGCAGCCAATACCGGACCTACAATGAGCAGTTCTTC.

This clonotype was detected only a few times. The chain uses TRBV6-1 and TRBJ2-6; no reliable D call. The ends were cut back, 2 bases at V and 1 base at J, with 9 bases in the middle. Germline assignment: CDR1 MNHNS and CDR2 SASEGT. The CDR3 sequence is 16 residues long. Written as DNA, the CDR3 is TGTGCCAGCAGTGAATGGTCTAAATCTGGGGCCAACGTCCTGACTTTC. It translates to CASSEWSKSGANVLTF.

There are a few counts of this clonotype. The junction differs from germline at one of its ends, possibly a read error. This chain uses TRBV28 with TRBJ2-2; possibly TRBD1 for D (5 bases). This CDR3 has 13 residues. Germline values: CDR1 MDHEN, CDR2 SYDVKM. The CDR3 loop reads CASGLGDTGELFF. The CDR3 DNA follows: TGTGCCAGCGGTTTAGGGGACACCGGGGAGCTGTTTTTT.

The CDR3 protein is CASSVGYAYGYTF. The CDR3 DNA sequence: TGTGCCAGCAGCGTTGGGTACGCATATGGCTACACCTTC. J is TRBJ1-2 and V is TRBV9, with D unclear. Trimming cost V 2 bases and J 5 bases, with 10 bases left between them. There are 13 residues in the CDR3. Germline loops: CDR1 SGDLS, CDR2 YYNGEE.

As DNA, the CDR3 is TGCGCCAGCAGCCAAGGGGGACTAGCGGGGGTTTACAATGAGCAGTACTTC. Translating gives CASSQGGLAGVYNEQYF. This sequence joins TRBV4-1 and TRBJ2-1, with 14 bases that match TRBD2. The J call may be wrong; the DNA end is better matched by TRBJ2-7. The germline CDR1 and CDR2 sequences are MGHRA and YSYEKL. CDR3 length equals 17 residues.

This chain links TRBV4-3 with TRBJ2-7; 13 bases line up with TRBD2. The V segment lost 4 bases and the J segment 4 bases; nucleotides outside the gene matches: 4. The V gene's germline CDR1 is LGHNA and CDR2 YSLEER. There are 15 residues in the CDR3. Written as DNA, the CDR3 is TGCGCCAGCAGCCGTGGACTAGCGGGAGTTTACGAGCAGTACTTC. Amino acid sequence: CASSRGLAGVYEQYF.

J is TRBJ2-2 and V is TRBV4-2; TRBD1 matches at 9 bases. The germline CDR1 and CDR2 sequences are LGHNA and YNFKEQ. With V trimmed by 3 bases and J by 1 base, 3 bases remained unmatched. The CDR3 contains 16 residues. The CDR3 is CASSHPTGGNTGELFF. The CDR3 DNA follows: TGTGCCAGCAGCCACCCGACAGGGGGGAACACCGGGGAGCTGTTTTTT.

This clonotype was seen a few times. The J gene is TRBJ2-1, the V gene TRBV20-1; D is unclear. CDR3 length: 12 amino acids. The germline CDR1 and CDR2 sequences are DFQATT and SNEGSKA (reference sequence). V was pared by 0 bases and J by 10 bases, with 10 bases between. The CDR3, as DNA: TGCAGTGCTAGAGACCCCGTCGCGGAGCAGTTCTTC. The encoded protein is CSARDPVAEQFF.

This sequence joins TRBV6-2 or TRBV6-3 and TRBJ2-6; TRBD1 matches at 9 bases. Trimming cost V 5 bases and J 0 bases; bases outside gene matches: 5. Germline CDR1 is MNHEY and CDR2 is SVGEGT. The CDR3 has 17 amino acids. The CDR3 loop is CASSRTGDPSGANVLTF. The CDR3 bases are TGTGCCAGCAGTCGGACAGGGGACCCCTCTGGGGCCAACGTCCTGACTTTC.

The rearrangement joins TRBV12-3 or TRBV12-4 to TRBJ1-6, with unresolved D. Trimming took 6 bases from V and 0 from J, leaving 6 bases between them. This CDR3 has 14 residues. The CDR3 region has the DNA TGTGCCAGCAGCCAACGCTCCTATAATTCACCCCTCCACTTT. Translated: CASSQRSYNSPLHF.

This clonotype was found a few times. This sequence joins TRBV5-1 and TRBJ1-6, with D hard to call. Germline CDR1 reads SGHRS; CDR2 reads YFSETQ. V was pared by 0 bases and J by 0 bases, with 13 bases between. The CDR3 extends over 18 amino acids. CDR3 in DNA: TGCGCCAGCAGCTTGGCCGGGAGGCGTTACTCCTATAATTCACCCCTCCACTTT. Translating it yields CASSLAGRRYSYNSPLHF.

There are many counts of this clonotype. The chain carries TRBV14 and TRBJ2-1; D is unclear. The CDR3 runs 11 residues. Germline-derived CDR1 and CDR2 are SGHDN and FVKESK. V was pared by 2 bases and J by 6 bases, with 2 bases between. Here the CDR3 reads CASSQLNEQFF. CDR3 DNA sequence: TGTGCCAGCAGCCAACTCAATGAGCAGTTCTTC.

This clonotype was seen only a few times. J is TRBJ2-7 and V is TRBV11-2, with 8 nucleotides matching TRBD2. CDR1 is SGHAT, CDR2 FQNNGV, per germline. After removal of 2 bases from V and 0 bases from J, the junction contained 6 bases not matched to a gene. This CDR3 is 16 amino acids long. The CDR3 spells CASSLLGGRSSYEQYF. The CDR3 nucleotides are TGTGCCAGCAGCTTACTCGGCGGGAGGAGCTCCTACGAGCAGTACTTC.

In its sample, this clonotype was seen a few times. The V and J genes are TRBV5-5 and TRBJ2-5; tentatively, D is TRBD1 (6 bases). CDR1 and CDR2 from the germline V gene are SGHKS and YYEKEE (reference sequence). The CDR3 is made up of 16 amino acids. The V and J ends lost 7 bases and 0 bases respectively, with 19 bases between them. As DNA, the CDR3 is TGTGCCAGCGGTATCAGGACAGCGAGCTACCAAGAGACCCAGTACTTC. Its translation is CASGIRTASYQETQYF. Combining the CDR3 with reference TRBV5-5 and TRBJ2-5 gives the whole variable domain DAGVTQSPTHLIKTRGQQVTLRCSPISGHKSVSWYQQVLGQGPQFIFQYYEKEERGRGNFPDRFSARQFPNYSSELNVNALLLGDSALYLCASGIRTASYQETQYFGPGTRLLVL.

The rearrangement joins TRBV20-1 to TRBJ1-2; D might be TRBD1 (5 bases). The CDR3 is made up of 13 amino acids. V lost 5 bases, J lost 7 bases, and 17 bases lay in between. Germline assignment: CDR1 DFQATT and CDR2 SNEGSKA (reference sequence). The CDR3 loop reads CSASSGLVGGYTF. The CDR3 nucleotides are TGCAGTGCTTCGTCAGGGTTAGTGGGTGGCTACACCTTC.